The 5 T cell receptor beta chains below were found in one sample sequenced in a study of cytomegalovirus exposure and HLA in healthy donors. The primer mix had 60 Vbeta and 13 Jbeta primers. Measured with immunoSEQ multiplex PCR; TCRdb has only the in-frame clones, and not every one. The sample yields more than 95,000 clones, more than 75% seen once. Sequences were obtained from PBMCs. These receptors were collected from a man under 40 in good health and CMV-seropositive.

The chain couples TRBV5-8 to TRBJ2-7; no definite D call. CDR1 SGHTS and CDR2 YDEGEE come from the germline V gene. V dropped 2 bases and J dropped 5 bases, with 5 bases sitting between them. The CDR3 consists of 11 residues. This CDR3 reads CASSFSNEQYF. The CDR3 nucleotides read TGTGCCAGCAGCTTTAGCAACGAGCAGTACTTC.

V gene TRBV29-1 combines with J gene TRBJ2-7, with 14 bases aligning to TRBD2. The trim removed 2 bases at V and 7 bases at J, leaving 4 bases unmatched. Germline values: CDR1 SQVTM, CDR2 ANQGSEA. This CDR3 region has 14 residues. The CDR3 here is CSVETGLAGDEQYF. The DNA of the CDR3 is TGCAGCGTTGAAACGGGACTAGCGGGAGATGAGCAGTACTTC.

There are a few counts of this clone. This chain joins TRBV28 and TRBJ1-2, with D tentatively TRBD1 (5 bases). CDR1 is MDHEN and CDR2 is SYDVKM in the germline V gene. V lost 6 bases to trimming and J lost 2 bases, with 13 bases between them. The CDR3 loop spans 14 amino acids. Written as DNA, the CDR3 is TGTGCCAGCAGGTTGGGCAGGGCAAACTATGGCTACACCTTC. It specifies CASRLGRANYGYTF.

The chain joins TRBV29-1 to TRBJ2-1; TRBD2 aligns across 9 bases. Germline values: CDR1 SQVTM, CDR2 ANQGSEA. After removal of 4 bases from V and 1 base from J, the junction contained 8 bases not matched to a gene. The CDR3 covers 16 residues. As DNA, the CDR3 is TGCAGCGTTGGAGGTAGCGGGAGTATTTCCTACAATGAGCAGTTCTTC. Its protein is CSVGGSGSISYNEQFF.

This clone showed up just once. This chain connects TRBV9 to TRBJ1-2, with D perhaps TRBD1 (5 bases). V dropped 0 bases and J dropped 7 bases, with 16 bases sitting between them. The CDR3 runs to 15 residues. Germline CDR1 SGDLS, CDR2 YYNGEE. The CDR3 sequence: CASSVGGGSSIGYTF. In DNA form, the CDR3 reads TGTGCCAGCAGCGTAGGGGGGGGTTCCTCTATTGGCTACACCTTC.